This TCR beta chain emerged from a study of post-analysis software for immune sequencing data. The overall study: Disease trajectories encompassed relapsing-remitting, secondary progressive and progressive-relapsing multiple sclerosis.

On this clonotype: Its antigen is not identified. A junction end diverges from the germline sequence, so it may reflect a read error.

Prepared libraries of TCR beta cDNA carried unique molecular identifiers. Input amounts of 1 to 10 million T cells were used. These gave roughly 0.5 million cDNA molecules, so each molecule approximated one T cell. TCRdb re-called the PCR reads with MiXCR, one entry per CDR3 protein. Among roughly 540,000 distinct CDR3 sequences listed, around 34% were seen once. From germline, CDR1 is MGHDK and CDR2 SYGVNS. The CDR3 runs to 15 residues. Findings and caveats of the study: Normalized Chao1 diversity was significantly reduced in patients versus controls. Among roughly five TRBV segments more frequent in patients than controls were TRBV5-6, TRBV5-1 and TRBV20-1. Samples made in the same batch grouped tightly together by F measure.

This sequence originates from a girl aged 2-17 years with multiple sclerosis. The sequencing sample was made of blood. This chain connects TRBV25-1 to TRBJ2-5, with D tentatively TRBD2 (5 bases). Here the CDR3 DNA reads TGTGCCGGCAGTGAATCGGGGATTCTCCAAGAGACCCAGTACTTC. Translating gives CAGSESGILQETQYF.